This record concerns one T cell receptor (beta chain) sequence. This CDR3 comprises 15 residues. Germline V gene data show CDR1 as SGHRS and CDR2 as YFSETQ. Trimming cost V 0 bases and J 8 bases; bases outside gene matches: 7. The data were obtained in a study of cytomegalovirus exposure and HLA in healthy donors. Profiled with immunoSEQ multiplex PCR; TCRdb holds only in-frame clones, not every one. The sample has some 180,000 clones, approximately 86% seen once; the top ten hold around 7.2%. What was sequenced was PBMCs. This chain connects TRBV5-1 to TRBJ2-1; 8 bases are shared with TRBD2. This TCR came from a man in his thirties or forties in good health and CMV-seropositive. The CDR3 nucleotides read TGCGCCAGCAGCTTGGGCAGCGGGAGTGGTCATGAGCAGTTCTTC. This gives the protein CASSLGSGSGHEQFF.